A single sample gave rise to the 28 T cell receptor beta chains below, sequenced in a study of identical twins. TCRdb re-derived calls from the 5' RACE reads in MiXCR, one entry per CDR3 protein. The sample carries 150,000 or so distinct CDR3 sequences, around 3.6% recorded once. Sample: memory T cells sorted from blood. These receptors originate from a man between 18 and 35 years old in good health.

This clonotype turned up a few times. The chain uses TRBV11-2 and TRBJ2-7, with 10 bases that match TRBD2. The CDR3 extends over 14 amino acids. V was clipped by 6 bases and J by 6 bases; unmatched bases: 8. The germline CDR1 and CDR2 sequences are SGHAT and FQNNGV. CDR3 nucleotides: TGTGCCAGCAGACCTCAGCGGGAGGGAGGCGAGCAGTACTTC. This translates into CASRPQREGGEQYF. The complete variable domain, with remaining parts taken from reference TRBV11-2 and TRBJ2-7, reads EAGVAQSPRYKIIEKRQSVAFWCNPISGHATLYWYQQILGQGPKLLIQFQNNGVVDDSQLPKDRFSAERLKGVDSTLKIQPAKLEDSAVYLCASRPQREGGEQYFGPGTRLTVT.

The CDR3: CASMKGAGQPQHF. In nucleotides, the CDR3 is TGTGCCAGCATGAAAGGGGCTGGTCAGCCCCAGCATTTT. This chain joins TRBV6-1 and TRBJ1-5; the D gene is possibly TRBD1 (5 bases). In germline, CDR1 is MNHNS, CDR2 SASEGT. CDR3 length: 13 amino acids. Trimming removed 7 bases at V and 6 bases at J, with 13 bases between.

This clonotype has ten or more counts. This chain joins TRBV5-1 and TRBJ2-2; 7 bases align to TRBD1. Losses at the gene ends were 4 bases for V and 7 bases for J; bases not matched to a gene: 16. From germline, CDR1 is SGHRS and CDR2 YFSETQ. CDR3 length equals 17 residues. CDR3 protein: CASSVTRDSYRVGELFF. CDR3 DNA sequence: TGCGCCAGCAGCGTGACGAGGGACAGTTACCGGGTCGGGGAGCTGTTTTTT.

This clonotype has ten or more counts. CDR3 sequence reads: CSTQRGVGDGYTF. As DNA, the CDR3 is TGCAGCACCCAGAGGGGTGTCGGCGATGGCTACACCTTC. This chain uses TRBV29-1 with TRBJ1-2; tentatively, D is TRBD1 (5 bases). This CDR3 is 13 amino acids long. Per germline, CDR1 SQVTM and CDR2 ANQGSEA. V was pared by 8 bases and J by 6 bases, with 19 bases between.

This clonotype occurred many times. The genes are TRBV4-2 and TRBJ2-6; no clear D gene. Germline lookup yields CDR1 LGHNA and CDR2 YNFKEQ. The CDR3 loop spans 16 amino acids. With 5 bases removed from V and 0 bases from J, the gap between germline ends came to 11 bases. This CDR3 reads CASSRTSISGANVLTF. The CDR3 nucleotides are TGTGCCAGCAGCAGGACCTCTATCTCTGGGGCCAACGTCCTGACTTTC.

At least ten counts were recorded for this clonotype. The chain recombines TRBV28 with TRBJ1-1; 11 bases match TRBD1. The junction had 5 bases not matched to a gene; V was cut back by 2 bases and J by 9 bases. This CDR3 comprises 14 residues. Germline V lookup: CDR1 MDHEN, CDR2 SYDVKM. CDR3 sequence reads: CASSLGQGANKAFF. The DNA for the CDR3 is TGTGCCAGCAGTTTAGGACAGGGGGCTAACAAAGCTTTCTTT. Supplemented by reference TRBV28 and TRBJ1-1, the full variable domain reads DVKVTQSSRYLVKRTGEKVFLECVQDMDHENMFWYRQDPGLGLRLIYFSYDVKMKEKGDIPEGYSVSREKKERFSLILESASTNQTSMYLCASSLGQGANKAFFGQGTRLTVV.

The table lists this clonotype with many counts. This chain uses TRBV2 with TRBJ2-2, with 7 nucleotides matching TRBD1. This CDR3 contains 15 residues. V lost 3 bases to trimming and J lost 7 bases; unmatched junction nucleotides: 8. The V gene's germline CDR1 is SNHLY and CDR2 FYNNEI. CDR3: CASSEIYRGGGELFF. The CDR3 coding sequence is TGTGCCAGCAGTGAGATATACAGGGGTGGCGGGGAGCTGTTTTTT.

This clonotype has at least ten counts. The genes are TRBV13 and TRBJ1-2; D is possibly TRBD1 (6 bases). Germline V gene lookup returns CDR1 PRHDT and CDR2 FYEKMQ (reference sequence). This CDR3 region has 14 residues. Trimming pared 7 bases from V and 6 bases from J, leaving 18 bases between. The CDR3 DNA reads as TGTGCCAGCACCGAAAAAGGGGGAACCGATGGCTACACCTTC. The encoded protein is CASTEKGGTDGYTF.

This clonotype came up many times. The chain couples TRBV5-1 to TRBJ2-4; D remains unclear. V gave up 0 bases and J gave up 6 bases, with 10 bases separating them. The CDR3 consists of 14 residues. The germline CDR1 and CDR2 sequences are SGHRS and YFSETQ. The CDR3 nucleotides read TGCGCCAGCAGCTTGGAGGGCAGCTTAAACATTCAGTACTTC. The encoded protein is CASSLEGSLNIQYF.

This clonotype showed up many times. This sequence joins TRBV27 and TRBJ2-1, with no clear D. The CDR3 contains 14 residues. Germline CDR1 reads MNHEY; CDR2 reads SMNVEV (reference sequence). Trimming stripped 5 bases from V and 2 bases from J, with 10 bases between. The CDR3: CASSHGPTYNEQFF. Written as DNA, the CDR3 is TGTGCCAGCAGTCACGGACCTACCTACAATGAGCAGTTCTTC.

This clonotype was detected many times. V and J are TRBV5-5 and TRBJ2-7, with 8 bases identical to TRBD1. This CDR3 region has 14 residues. With V trimmed by 4 bases and J by 4 bases, 7 bases remained unmatched. Per the germline V gene, CDR1 is SGHKS and CDR2 is YYEKEE (reference sequence). In DNA form, the CDR3 reads TGTGCCAGCAGCCGAATCGACAGGGGATACGAGCAGTACGTC. Its protein product is CASSRIDRGYEQYV.

There are many counts of this clonotype. The V call is TRBV7-8, the J call TRBJ2-2; possible D gene TRBD1, 7 bases. The CDR3 is made up of 15 amino acids. Germline lookup yields CDR1 SGHVS and CDR2 FQNEAQ. Trimming shortened V by 5 bases and J by 4 bases, and 14 bases separated the two germline ends. CDR3: CASSRRDRFTGELFF. Written as DNA, the CDR3 is TGTGCCAGCAGCCGGAGGGACAGATTCACCGGGGAGCTGTTTTTT.

V is TRBV6-1 and J is TRBJ2-3; D remains ambiguous. The CDR3 totals 12 residues. Per germline, CDR1 MNHNS and CDR2 SASEGT. The V end lost 3 bases, the J end lost 5 bases, and 6 bases lay between the germline ends. Written as DNA, the CDR3 is TGTGCCAGCAGTGACTTAGGAGATACGCAGTATTTT. Amino acids: CASSDLGDTQYF.

This clonotype occurred many times. The rearrangement joins TRBV4-1 to TRBJ1-5; D is possibly TRBD1 (5 bases). V was shortened by 0 bases and J by 0 bases, with 15 bases between the two germline ends. Germline V gives CDR1 MGHRA, CDR2 YSYEKL. The CDR3 is 18 amino acids. Written as DNA, the CDR3 is TGCGCCAGCAGCCAAGACCTTGGGGGAAGCTATAGCAATCAGCCCCAGCATTTT. This encodes CASSQDLGGSYSNQPQHF.

This clonotype appeared many times. A junction boundary mismatches the germline segment, possibly from a read error. This chain uses TRBV5-5 with TRBJ1-2; D possibly corresponds to TRBD1 (5 bases). The CDR3 covers 15 residues. Germline loops: CDR1 SGHKS, CDR2 YYEKEE (reference sequence). The CDR3 is CASTLGDVANYGYTF. CDR3 sequence (DNA): TGTGCCAGCACCTTGGGGGACGTAGCTAACTATGGCTACACCTTC.

This clonotype was seen many times. The genes are TRBV24-1 and TRBJ2-3; D gene unclear. In germline, CDR1 is KGHDR, CDR2 SFDVKD. Trimming took off 4 bases at V and 2 bases at J, with 15 bases between the two ends. The CDR3 runs 16 residues. The CDR3 loop is CATSDWALNYTDTQYF. The CDR3 region has the DNA TGTGCCACCAGTGACTGGGCGCTGAATTACACAGATACGCAGTATTTT.

This clonotype showed up many times. V gene TRBV30 combines with J gene TRBJ1-4; D uncertain. Trimming left V 3 bases short and J 7 bases short, with 15 bases between. Germline lookup yields CDR1 GTSNPN and CDR2 SVGIG (reference sequence). This CDR3 spans 14 amino acids. CDR3 in amino acids: CAWSPVSNGEKLFF. DNA for the CDR3: TGTGCCTGGAGCCCAGTCTCAAACGGTGAAAAACTGTTTTTT.

This clonotype was picked up a small number of times. This chain connects TRBV3-1 to TRBJ1-2; D is ambiguous. Per the germline V gene, CDR1 is LGHDT and CDR2 is YNNKEL (reference sequence). The CDR3 spans 13 residues. The V end was cut by 0 bases, the J end by 5 bases, with 7 bases between. CDR3 sequence (DNA): TGTGCCAGCAGCCAAGATATGAATTATGGCTACACCTTC. Encoded protein: CASSQDMNYGYTF.

This clonotype has a count of ten or more. The chain recombines TRBV30 with TRBJ2-2; D is undetermined. Germline V lookup: CDR1 GTSNPN, CDR2 SVGIG (reference sequence). This CDR3 has 10 amino acids. The CDR3 bases are TGTGCGTATCACAACCGGGAGCTGTTTTTT. Translation: CAYHNRELFF.

This clonotype appeared many times. J is TRBJ2-1 and V is TRBV5-1; 8 bases are shared with TRBD2. The V segment lost 7 bases and the J segment 0 bases; nucleotides outside the gene matches: 6. The CDR3 has 15 amino acids. Germline lookup yields CDR1 SGHRS and CDR2 YFSETQ. The CDR3 is CASSGAGGSYNEQFF. For the CDR3, the DNA is TGCGCCAGCTCCGGGGCGGGAGGCTCCTACAATGAGCAGTTCTTC.

This clonotype was counted many times. This sequence joins TRBV5-1 and TRBJ2-5, with TRBD2 matching over 8 bases. V lost 4 bases, J lost 2 bases, and 7 bases stayed unmatched. CDR3 length: 15 amino acids. Germline CDR1 and CDR2: SGHRS and YFSETQ. The CDR3 coding sequence is TGCGCCAGCAGCGGCACTAGCGGCTCACAAGAGACCCAGTACTTC. Amino acids: CASSGTSGSQETQYF.

Ten or more counts support this clonotype. The rearrangement joins TRBV19 to TRBJ1-1; perhaps TRBD1 as D (6 bases). The germline V gene encodes CDR1 LNHDA and CDR2 SQIVND (reference sequence). V lost 7 bases and J lost 4, with 13 bases in between. This CDR3 comprises 13 residues. The CDR3: CASMIGGGTEAFF. Here the CDR3 DNA reads TGTGCCAGTATGATAGGGGGGGGCACTGAAGCTTTCTTT.

This clonotype has a count of ten or more. The genes are TRBV5-1 and TRBJ1-1; 8 bases fit TRBD1. The CDR3 sequence is 12 residues long. Germline CDR1 reads SGHRS; CDR2 reads YFSETQ. V was pared by 0 bases and J by 8 bases, with 0 bases of the junction left unmatched. CDR3 region: CASSLGTGEAFF. The CDR3 DNA is TGCGCCAGCAGCTTGGGGACAGGGGAAGCTTTCTTT.

Comment on this clonotype: Given a much more abundant clone one base away, this may be a read error. The chain joins TRBV2 to TRBJ2-7; 15 bases match TRBD2. Germline CDR1 reads SNHLY; CDR2 reads FYNNEI. The length of the CDR3 is 17 residues. The CDR3 sequence: CASSERPGLAGGDEQCV. Written as DNA, the CDR3 is TGTGCCAGCAGTGAAAGGCCAGGACTAGCGGGAGGGGACGAGCAGTGCGTC.

This clonotype was found many times. The chain employs TRBV7-9 and TRBJ1-1; D gene uncertain. Germline V lookup: CDR1 SEHNR, CDR2 FQNEAQ (reference sequence). The CDR3 is 14 residues long. V was pared by 6 bases and J by 0 bases, with 11 bases between. The CDR3 DNA is TGTGCCAGCAGTCCTACTAACATGAACACTGAAGCTTTCTTT. This sequence encodes CASSPTNMNTEAFF.

This clonotype was counted ten times or more. The chain combines TRBV3-1 with TRBJ2-1; D is undetermined. CDR1 and CDR2 (germline): LGHDT, YNNKEL (reference sequence). This CDR3 contains 17 residues. V was clipped by 4 bases and J by 12 bases, with 28 bases between them. DNA of the CDR3: TGTGCCAGCAGCCCCCCCACCTCCTTCAGTGCCTTAAGCGTGCAGTTCTTC. The encoded protein is CASSPPTSFSALSVQFF.

The V call is TRBV18, the J call TRBJ2-3; 8 positions agree with TRBD1. Germline CDR1 is KGHSH and CDR2 is LQKENI. The CDR3 length is 18 residues. J lost 2 bases, V lost 4 bases, and 14 bases had no gene match. CDR3 DNA sequence: TGTGCCAGCTCACTAAACCCCAGCAGGGGGCGAATCACAGATACGCAGTATTTT. Amino acids: CASSLNPSRGRITDTQYF.

The chain joins TRBV6-1 to TRBJ2-6, with TRBD1 matching over 9 bases. The trim removed 7 bases at V and 0 bases at J, leaving 7 bases unmatched. CDR3 length: 17 amino acids. Germline V gene sequence: CDR1 MNHNS, CDR2 SASEGT. In nucleotides, the CDR3 is TGTGCCAGCACCCCGGGACAGGGACCCTCTGGGGCCAACGTCCTGACTTTC. This sequence encodes CASTPGQGPSGANVLTF.